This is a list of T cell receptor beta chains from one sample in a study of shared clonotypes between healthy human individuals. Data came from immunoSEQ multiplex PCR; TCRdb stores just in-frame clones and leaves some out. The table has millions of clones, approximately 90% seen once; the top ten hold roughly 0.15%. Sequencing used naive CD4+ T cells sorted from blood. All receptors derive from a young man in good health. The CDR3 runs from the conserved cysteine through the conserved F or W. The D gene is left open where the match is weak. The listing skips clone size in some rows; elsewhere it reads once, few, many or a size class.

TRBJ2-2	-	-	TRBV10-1	CASSLPNTGELFF	TGCGCCAGCAGCCTACCGAACACCGGGGAGCTGTTTTTT
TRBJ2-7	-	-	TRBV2	CASSTTWYEQYF	TGTGCCAGCAGCACGACATGGTACGAGCAGTACTTC
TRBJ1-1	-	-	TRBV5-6	CASRLASNTEAFF	TGTGCCAGCAGGCTTGCCAGCAACACTGAAGCTTTCTTT
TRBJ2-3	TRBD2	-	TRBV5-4	CASRAGPEQDTDTQYF	TGTGCCAGCAGAGCGGGACCGGAGCAGGACACAGATACGCAGTATTTT
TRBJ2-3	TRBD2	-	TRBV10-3	CAIMSGVTDTQYF	TGTGCCATCATGAGCGGGGTCACAGATACGCAGTATTTT
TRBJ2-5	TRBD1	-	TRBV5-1	CASSTGQGVQETQYF	TGCGCCAGCAGCACCGGACAGGGCGTCCAAGAGACCCAGTACTTC
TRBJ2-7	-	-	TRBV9	CASSVAGTPYEQYF	TGTGCCAGCAGCGTAGCGGGAACTCCATACGAGCAGTACTTC
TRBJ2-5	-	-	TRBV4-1	CASSREFQETQYF	TGCGCCAGCAGTCGGGAGTTCCAAGAGACCCAGTACTTC
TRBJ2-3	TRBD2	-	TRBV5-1	CASSTGLAGLATDTQYF	TGCGCCAGCAGCACGGGACTAGCGGGGTTGGCCACAGATACGCAGTATTTT
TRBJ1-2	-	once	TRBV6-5	CASSSFIGSYTF	TGTGCCAGCAGTTCCTTTATTGGGAGCTACACCTTC
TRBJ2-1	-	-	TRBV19	CASSRRVPYNEQFF	TGTGCCAGTAGTCGAAGGGTACCCTACAATGAGCAGTTCTTC
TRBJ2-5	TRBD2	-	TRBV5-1	CASSSGTSGLKETQYF	TGCGCCAGCAGCTCCGGGACTAGTGGTCTCAAAGAGACCCAGTACTTC
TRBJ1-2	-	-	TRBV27	CASSLSYSNYGYTF	TGTGCCAGCAGTTTATCGTACAGTAACTATGGCTACACCTTC
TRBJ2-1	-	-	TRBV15	CATSRDIREGGRFF	TGTGCCACCAGCAGAGATATCCGCGAAGGCGGCCGGTTCTTC
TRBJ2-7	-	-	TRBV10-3	CAISGDQITYEQYF	TGTGCCATCAGTGGGGACCAGATCACCTACGAGCAGTACTTC
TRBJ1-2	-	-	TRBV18	CASSPPAPGLRNYGYTF	TGTGCCAGCTCACCACCGGCTCCGGGACTGAGAAACTATGGCTACACCTTC
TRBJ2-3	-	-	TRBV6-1	CASSGRVPFTDTQYF	TGTGCCAGCAGTGGGAGGGTACCCTTCACAGATACGCAGTATTTT
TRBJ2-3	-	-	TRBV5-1	CASSLGAGSTDTQYF	TGCGCCAGCAGCTTGGGGGCAGGGTCCACAGATACGCAGTATTTT